The 11 T cell receptor beta chains given below trace back to one sample, sequenced in a study of cytomegalovirus exposure and HLA in healthy donors. PCR involved 60 Vbeta and 13 Jbeta primers. Some clones are missing from TCRdb's copy, which holds only in-frame ones; the method was immunoSEQ multiplex PCR. Of 90,000 to 150,000 clones listed, 74% are singletons. What was sequenced was PBMCs. Receptors were obtained from a human donor in good health.

The J gene is TRBJ1-6, the V gene TRBV6-5; TRBD1 matches at 9 bases. The CDR3 is 15 residues long. Trimming removed 6 bases from V and 10 bases from J; junction bases left unmatched: 10. Germline CDR1 MNHEY, CDR2 SVGAGI. The DNA of the CDR3 is TGTGCCAGCAGACCGCCGGGACAGGGCCTATCACCCCTCCACTTT. Translating gives CASRPPGQGLSPLHF.

This rearrangement joins TRBV18 to TRBJ2-2, with D hard to call. CDR1 and CDR2 (germline): KGHSH, LQKENI. The CDR3 sequence is 12 residues long. Trimming shortened V by 2 bases and J by 7 bases, and 5 bases separated the two germline ends. CDR3 loop: CASSPYIGELFF. CDR3 nucleotide sequence: TGTGCCAGCTCACCATATATCGGGGAGCTGTTTTTT. Supplemented by reference TRBV18 and TRBJ2-2, the full variable domain reads NAGVMQNPRHLVRRRGQEARLRCSPMKGHSHVYWYRQLPEEGLKFMVYLQKENIIDESGMPKERFSAEFPKEGPSILRIQQVVRGDSAAYFCASSPYIGELFFGEGSRLTVL.

This clone was counted only a few times. V usage is TRBV29-1 and J usage is TRBJ2-3, with 8 bases fitting TRBD2. Unmatched junction bases numbered 5, after V lost 5 bases and J lost 1 base. This CDR3 is built from 14 residues. Germline CDR1 is SQVTM and CDR2 is ANQGSEA. The CDR3 region has the DNA TGCAGCGTTTCGACAGCGGGGGGCACAGATACGCAGTATTTT. It specifies CSVSTAGGTDTQYF.

The V gene is TRBV4-2, the J gene TRBJ1-4, with TRBD1 matching over 7 bases. This CDR3 contains 14 residues. CDR1 is LGHNA and CDR2 is YNFKEQ in the germline V gene. Unmatched junction bases numbered 2, after V lost 1 base and J lost 6 bases. The CDR3 DNA reads TGTGCCAGCAGCCAAGCCACAGGGGATGAAAAACTGTTTTTT. The encoded protein is CASSQATGDEKLFF.

This CDR3 reads CASSLDLPPDTQYF. CDR3 coding DNA: TGTGCCAGCAGCTTGGACTTGCCCCCAGATACGCAGTATTTT. V usage is TRBV5-6 and J usage is TRBJ2-3; no definite D call. The V end lost 0 bases, the J end lost 4 bases, and 9 bases lay between the germline ends. CDR3 length equals 14 residues. The germline CDR1 and CDR2 sequences are SGHDT and YYEEEE. The entire variable domain, with the rest obtained from reference TRBV5-6 and TRBJ2-3, is as follows: DAGVTQSPTHLIKTRGQQVTLRCSPKSGHDTVSWYQQALGQGPQFIFQYYEEEERQRGNFPDRFSGHQFPNYSSELNVNALLLGDSALYLCASSLDLPPDTQYFGPGTRLTVL.

This clone was counted a single time. This chain joins TRBV2 and TRBJ2-5; TRBD1 matches at 7 bases. This CDR3 has 15 amino acids. Germline loops: CDR1 SNHLY, CDR2 FYNNEI. Losses at the gene ends were 0 bases for V and 4 bases for J; bases not matched to a gene: 5. The chain's CDR3 is CASSEAGGASETQYF. In DNA form, the CDR3 reads TGTGCCAGCAGTGAAGCAGGGGGCGCGTCAGAGACCCAGTACTTC.

This clone was found a few times. V usage is TRBV6-4 and J usage is TRBJ1-5, with 8 bases fitting TRBD1. From germline, CDR1 is MRHNA and CDR2 SNTAGT. CDR3 length equals 13 residues. Unmatched junction bases numbered 3, after V lost 9 bases and J lost 2 bases. Here the CDR3 reads CARGQGCNQPQHF. The CDR3 DNA reads TGTGCCAGAGGACAGGGCTGCAATCAGCCCCAGCATTTT.

The chain uses TRBV19 and TRBJ2-1, with 8 positions matching TRBD1. Germline loops: CDR1 LNHDA, CDR2 SQIVND (reference sequence). V trimming: 1 base; J trimming: 9 bases; junction bases outside the gene matches: 2. The CDR3 consists of 13 residues. The chain's CDR3 is CASSIAGQVEQFF. In DNA form, the CDR3 reads TGTGCCAGTAGTATAGCGGGACAGGTTGAGCAGTTCTTC.

The gene calls are TRBV28 and TRBJ1-1, with D possibly being TRBD1 (5 bases). There are 13 residues in the CDR3. Trimming removed 4 bases at V and 6 bases at J, with 12 bases between. The germline gives CDR1 MDHEN, CDR2 SYDVKM. CDR3 sequence: CASSSGLYPEAFF. The CDR3 DNA reads as TGTGCCAGCAGTTCAGGGTTGTACCCTGAAGCTTTCTTT. Using reference TRBV28 and TRBJ1-1 for the parts outside the CDR3, the full variable domain is DVKVTQSSRYLVKRTGEKVFLECVQDMDHENMFWYRQDPGLGLRLIYFSYDVKMKEKGDIPEGYSVSREKKERFSLILESASTNQTSMYLCASSSGLYPEAFFGQGTRLTVV.

This clone has a handful of counts. The gene calls are TRBV30 and TRBJ2-3, with 8 bases aligning to TRBD2. CDR1 GTSNPN and CDR2 SVGIG come from the germline V gene (reference sequence). The trim removed 4 bases at V and 2 bases at J, leaving 8 bases unmatched. The CDR3 loop spans 15 amino acids. In nucleotides, the CDR3 is TGTGCCTGGACCATAATAGCGGGGTTCACAGATACGCAGTATTTT. It encodes CAWTIIAGFTDTQYF.

The chain recombines TRBV6-1 with TRBJ2-7, with TRBD2 as a possible D gene (6 bases). Germline V CDR1 and CDR2: MNHNS, SASEGT. The V gene lost 5 bases and the J gene lost 13 bases, with 21 bases spanning the gap. This CDR3 is 13 amino acids long. CDR3 bases: TGTGCCAGCAGTTTTAGGGCGGGGAGTTCGGATTACTTC. It translates to CASSFRAGSSDYF.